This T cell receptor (beta chain) is drawn from a study of neoadjuvant nivolumab and ipilimumab in lung cancer. Study details: Patients got nivolumab 3 mg/kg on days 1, 15 and 29; combination added ipilimumab 1 mg/kg day 1.

V shed 7 bases and J 4 bases; nucleotides not matched to a gene: 7. Germline V gives CDR1 SNHLY, CDR2 FYNNEI. CDR3 length: 15 amino acids. Generated by immunoSEQ multiplex PCR, the TCRdb table keeps only in-frame clones and is missing some. The sample has 20,000 to 25,000 clones; 82% are singletons. The TCR sequence derives from an adult with non-small cell lung cancer. The sequencing used peripheral blood, collected before neoadjuvant nivolumab, alone or with ipilimumab. This chain connects TRBV2 to TRBJ2-1; 10 bases align to TRBD1. The CDR3, as DNA: TGTGCCAGCAAACGACAGGGGGCGAGGTACAATGAGCAGTTCTTC. This gives the protein CASKRQGARYNEQFF.